Sequencing of this T cell receptor (beta chain) was carried out in a study of shared T cell receptors in the human thymus. After removal of 2 bases from V and 6 bases from J, the junction contained 6 bases not matched to a gene. CDR3 length: 15 residues. Germline CDR1 and CDR2: GTSNPN and SVGIG (reference sequence). Only in-frame clones appear in the TCRdb table, and some are missing; sequencing was by immunoSEQ multiplex PCR. This sample has under 700,000 clones, with around 78% found just once. The same specimen was also included in a second study, on human thymus T cells. That paper notes: Healthy Finnish infants undergoing corrective surgery for congenital heart defects were used as donors. Obtained as resections during corrective heart surgery, the thymus tissue was then studied.

The receptor's source is a boy under two years old with a congenital heart defect. What was sequenced was thymocytes. The chain uses TRBV30 and TRBJ2-7; 14 bases align to TRBD2. As DNA, the CDR3 is TGTGCCTGGAGTTCCGGGACTAGCGGGAGTGGCGAGCAGTACTTC. This encodes CAWSSGTSGSGEQYF.